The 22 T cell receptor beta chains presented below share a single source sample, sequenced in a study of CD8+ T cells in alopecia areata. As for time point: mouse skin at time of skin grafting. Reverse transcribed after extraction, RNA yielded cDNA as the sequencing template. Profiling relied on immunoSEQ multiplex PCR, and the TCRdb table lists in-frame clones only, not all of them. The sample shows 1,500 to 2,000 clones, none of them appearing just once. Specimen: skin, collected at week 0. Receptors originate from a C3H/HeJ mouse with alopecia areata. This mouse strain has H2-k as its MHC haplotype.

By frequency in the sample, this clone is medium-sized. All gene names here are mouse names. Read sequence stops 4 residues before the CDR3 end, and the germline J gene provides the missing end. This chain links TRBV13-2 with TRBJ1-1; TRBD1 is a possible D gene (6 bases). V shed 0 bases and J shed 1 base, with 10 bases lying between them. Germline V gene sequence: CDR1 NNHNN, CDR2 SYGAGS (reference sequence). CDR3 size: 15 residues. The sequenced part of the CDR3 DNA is TGTGCCAGCGGTGATGTAAGGGACAAAAACACA. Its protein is CASGDVRDKNT. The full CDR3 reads CASGDVRDKNTEVFF.

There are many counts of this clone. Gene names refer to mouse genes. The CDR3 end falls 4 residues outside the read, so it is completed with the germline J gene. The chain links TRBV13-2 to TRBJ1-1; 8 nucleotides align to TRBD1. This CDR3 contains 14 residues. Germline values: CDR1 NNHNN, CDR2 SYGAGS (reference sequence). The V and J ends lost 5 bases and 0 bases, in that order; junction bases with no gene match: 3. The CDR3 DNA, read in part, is TGTGCCAGCGGCCTGGACAGGGCAAACACA. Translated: CASGLDRANT. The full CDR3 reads CASGLDRANTEVFF.

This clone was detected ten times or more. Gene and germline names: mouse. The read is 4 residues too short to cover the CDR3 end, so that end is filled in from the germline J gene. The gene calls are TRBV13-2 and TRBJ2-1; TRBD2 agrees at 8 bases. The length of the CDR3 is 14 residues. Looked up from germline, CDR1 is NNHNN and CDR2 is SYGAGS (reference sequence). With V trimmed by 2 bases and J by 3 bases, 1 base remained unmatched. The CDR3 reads CASGDLGGYAEQFF. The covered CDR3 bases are TGTGCCAGCGGTGACCTGGGGGGCTATGCT.

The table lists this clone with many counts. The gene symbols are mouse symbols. The sequenced CDR3 bases are TGTGCCAGCAGCCAATACAGGGGGCAGGGTGCAGAA. Its translation is CASSQYRGQGAE. The whole CDR3 reads CASSQYRGQGAETLYF. This chain connects TRBV5 to TRBJ2-3, with TRBD1 matching over 9 bases. The missing CDR3 end, 4 residues past where the read stops, is filled in from the germline J gene. This CDR3 region has 16 residues. The germline V gene has CDR1 LGHNA and CDR2 YNLKQL (reference sequence). J lost 1 base, V lost 2 bases, and 4 bases had no gene match.

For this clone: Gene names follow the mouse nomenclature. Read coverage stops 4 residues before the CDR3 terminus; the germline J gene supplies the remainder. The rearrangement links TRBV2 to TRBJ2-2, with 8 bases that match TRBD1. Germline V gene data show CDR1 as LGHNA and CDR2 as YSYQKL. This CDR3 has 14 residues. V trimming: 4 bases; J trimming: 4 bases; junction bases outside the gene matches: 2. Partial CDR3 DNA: TGTGCCAGCAGCCCGACAGGGGCCACCGGG. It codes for CASSPTGATG. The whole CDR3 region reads CASSPTGATGQLYF.

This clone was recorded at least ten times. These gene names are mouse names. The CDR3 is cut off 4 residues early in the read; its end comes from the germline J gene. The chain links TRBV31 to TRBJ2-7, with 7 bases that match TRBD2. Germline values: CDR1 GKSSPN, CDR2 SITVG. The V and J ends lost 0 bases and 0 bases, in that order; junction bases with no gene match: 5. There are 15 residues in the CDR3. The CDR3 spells CAWSLGGSSSYEQYF. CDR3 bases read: TGTGCCTGGAGTCTTGGGGGGTCTAGCTCCTAT.

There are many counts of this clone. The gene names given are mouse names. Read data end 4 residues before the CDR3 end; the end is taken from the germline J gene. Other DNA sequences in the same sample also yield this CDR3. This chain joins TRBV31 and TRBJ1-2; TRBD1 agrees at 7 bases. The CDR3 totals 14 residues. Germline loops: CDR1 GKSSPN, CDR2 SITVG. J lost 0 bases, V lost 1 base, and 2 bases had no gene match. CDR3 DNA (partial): TGTGCCTGGAGTCCTGACAGGGCAAACTCC. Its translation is CAWSPDRANS. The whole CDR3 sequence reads CAWSPDRANSDYTF.

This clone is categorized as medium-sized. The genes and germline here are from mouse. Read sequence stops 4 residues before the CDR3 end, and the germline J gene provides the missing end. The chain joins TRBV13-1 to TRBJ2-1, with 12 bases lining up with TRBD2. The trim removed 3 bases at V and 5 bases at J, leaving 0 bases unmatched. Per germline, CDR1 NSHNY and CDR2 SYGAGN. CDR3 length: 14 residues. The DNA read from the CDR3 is TGTGCCAGCAGTGGGACTGGGGGGGATGCT. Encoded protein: CASSGTGGDA. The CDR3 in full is CASSGTGGDAEQFF.

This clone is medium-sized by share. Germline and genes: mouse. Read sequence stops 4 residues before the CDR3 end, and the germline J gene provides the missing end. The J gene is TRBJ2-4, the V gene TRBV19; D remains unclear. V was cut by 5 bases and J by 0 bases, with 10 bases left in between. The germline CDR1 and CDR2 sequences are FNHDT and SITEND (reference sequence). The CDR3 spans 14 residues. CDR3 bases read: TGTGCCAGCAGCCCAGCGGTTAGTCAAAAC. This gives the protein CASSPAVSQN. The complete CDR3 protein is CASSPAVSQNTLYF. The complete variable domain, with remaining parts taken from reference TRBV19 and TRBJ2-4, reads GGIITQTPKFLIGQEGQKLTLKCQQNFNHDTMYWYRQDSGKGLRLIYYSITENDLQKGDLSEGYDASREKKSSFSLTVTSAQKNEMAVFLCASSPAVSQNTLYFGAGTRLSVL.

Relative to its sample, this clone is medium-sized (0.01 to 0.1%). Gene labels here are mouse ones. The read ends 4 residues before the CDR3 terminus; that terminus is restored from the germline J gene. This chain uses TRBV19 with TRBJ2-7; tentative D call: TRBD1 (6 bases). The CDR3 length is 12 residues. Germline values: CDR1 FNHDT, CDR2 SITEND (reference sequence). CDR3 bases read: TGTGCCAGCAGAACGGGACAATAT. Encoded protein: CASRTGQY. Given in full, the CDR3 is CASRTGQYEQYF.

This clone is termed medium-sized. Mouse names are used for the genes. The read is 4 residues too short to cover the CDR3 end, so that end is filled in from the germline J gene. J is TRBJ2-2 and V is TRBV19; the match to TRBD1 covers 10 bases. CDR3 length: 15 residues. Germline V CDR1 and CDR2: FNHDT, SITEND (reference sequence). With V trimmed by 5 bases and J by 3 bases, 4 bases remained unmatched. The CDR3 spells CASSRDRGDTGQLYF. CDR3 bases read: TGTGCCAGCAGCCGGGACAGGGGAGACACCGGG. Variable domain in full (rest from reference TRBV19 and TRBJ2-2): GGIITQTPKFLIGQEGQKLTLKCQQNFNHDTMYWYRQDSGKGLRLIYYSITENDLQKGDLSEGYDASREKKSSFSLTVTSAQKNEMAVFLCASSRDRGDTGQLYFGEGSKLTVL.

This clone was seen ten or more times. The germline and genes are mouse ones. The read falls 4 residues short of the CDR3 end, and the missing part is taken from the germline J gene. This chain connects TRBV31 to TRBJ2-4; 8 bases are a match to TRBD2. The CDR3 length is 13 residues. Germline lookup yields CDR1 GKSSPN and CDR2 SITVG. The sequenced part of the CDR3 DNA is TGTGCCTGGAGCCCCGACTGGGGAAAC. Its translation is CAWSPDWGN. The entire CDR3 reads CAWSPDWGNTLYF.

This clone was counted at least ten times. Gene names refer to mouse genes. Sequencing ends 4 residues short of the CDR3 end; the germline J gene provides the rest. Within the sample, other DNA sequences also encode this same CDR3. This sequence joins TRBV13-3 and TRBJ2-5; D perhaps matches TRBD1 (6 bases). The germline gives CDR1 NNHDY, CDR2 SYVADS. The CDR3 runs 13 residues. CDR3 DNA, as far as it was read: TGTGCCAGCACCCCGACAGGATCAGAC. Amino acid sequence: CASTPTGSD. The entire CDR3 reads CASTPTGSDTQYF.

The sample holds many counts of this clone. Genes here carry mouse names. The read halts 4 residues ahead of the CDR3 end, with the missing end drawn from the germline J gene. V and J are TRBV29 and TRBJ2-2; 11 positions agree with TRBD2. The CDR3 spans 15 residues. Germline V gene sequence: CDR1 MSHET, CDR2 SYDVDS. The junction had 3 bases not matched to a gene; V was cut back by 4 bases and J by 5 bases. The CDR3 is CASSSRLGGTGQLYF. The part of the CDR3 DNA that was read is TGTGCTAGCAGTTCCCGACTGGGGGGGACCGGG.

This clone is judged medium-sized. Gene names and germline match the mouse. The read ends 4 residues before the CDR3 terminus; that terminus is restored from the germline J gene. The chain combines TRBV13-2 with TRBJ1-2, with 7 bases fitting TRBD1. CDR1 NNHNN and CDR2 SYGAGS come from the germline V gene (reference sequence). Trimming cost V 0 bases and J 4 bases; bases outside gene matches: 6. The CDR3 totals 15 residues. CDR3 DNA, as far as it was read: TGTGCCAGCGGTGATGCAGCCAGGGGGATCTCC. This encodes CASGDAARGIS. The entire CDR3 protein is CASGDAARGISDYTF.

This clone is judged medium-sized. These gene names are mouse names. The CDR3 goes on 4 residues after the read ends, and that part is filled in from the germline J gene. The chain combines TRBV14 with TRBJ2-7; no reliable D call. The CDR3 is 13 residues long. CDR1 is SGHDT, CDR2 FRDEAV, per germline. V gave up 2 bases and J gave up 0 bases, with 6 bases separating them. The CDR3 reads CASSLVNSYEQYF. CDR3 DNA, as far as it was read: TGTGCCAGCAGTTTAGTCAACTCCTAT.

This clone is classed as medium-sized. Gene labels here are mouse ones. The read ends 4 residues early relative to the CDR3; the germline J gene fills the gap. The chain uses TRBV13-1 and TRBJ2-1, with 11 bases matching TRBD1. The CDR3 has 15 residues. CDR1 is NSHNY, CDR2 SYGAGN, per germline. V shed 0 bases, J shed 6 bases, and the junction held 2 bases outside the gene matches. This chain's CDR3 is CASSDAGTGGAEQFF. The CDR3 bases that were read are TGTGCCAGCAGTGATGCCGGGACAGGGGGTGCT.

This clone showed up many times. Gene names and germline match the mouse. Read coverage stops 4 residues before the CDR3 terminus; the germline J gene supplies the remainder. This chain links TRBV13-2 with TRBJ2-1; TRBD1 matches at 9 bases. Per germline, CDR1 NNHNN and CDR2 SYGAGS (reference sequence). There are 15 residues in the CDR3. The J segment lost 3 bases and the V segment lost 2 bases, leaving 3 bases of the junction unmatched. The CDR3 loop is CASGDRDRVYAEQFF. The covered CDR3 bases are TGTGCCAGCGGTGACAGGGACAGGGTCTATGCT.

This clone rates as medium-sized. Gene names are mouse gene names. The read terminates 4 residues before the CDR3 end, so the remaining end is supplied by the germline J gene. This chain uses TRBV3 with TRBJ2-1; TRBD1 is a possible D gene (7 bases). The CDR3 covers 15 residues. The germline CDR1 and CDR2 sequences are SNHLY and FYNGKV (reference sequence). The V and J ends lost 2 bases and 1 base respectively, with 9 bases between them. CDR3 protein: CASSLSGGNYAEQFF. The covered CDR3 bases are TGTGCCAGCAGCTTATCAGGGGGGAACTATGCT.

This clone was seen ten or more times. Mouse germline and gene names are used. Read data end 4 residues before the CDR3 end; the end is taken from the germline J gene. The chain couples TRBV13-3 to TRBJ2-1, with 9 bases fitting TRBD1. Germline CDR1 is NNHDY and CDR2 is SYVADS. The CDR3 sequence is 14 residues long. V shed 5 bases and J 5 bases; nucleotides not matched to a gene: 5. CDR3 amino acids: CASRGTGRDAEQFF. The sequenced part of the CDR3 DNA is TGTGCCAGCAGAGGGACAGGGAGGGATGCT.

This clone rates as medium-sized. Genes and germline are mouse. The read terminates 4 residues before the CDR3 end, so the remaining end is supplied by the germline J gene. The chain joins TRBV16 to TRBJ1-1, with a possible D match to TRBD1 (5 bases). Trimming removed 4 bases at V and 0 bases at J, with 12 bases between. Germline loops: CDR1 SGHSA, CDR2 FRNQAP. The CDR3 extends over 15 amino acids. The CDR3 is CASSSRQNANTEVFF. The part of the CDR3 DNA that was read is TGTGCAAGCAGCTCCCGACAGAATGCAAACACA.

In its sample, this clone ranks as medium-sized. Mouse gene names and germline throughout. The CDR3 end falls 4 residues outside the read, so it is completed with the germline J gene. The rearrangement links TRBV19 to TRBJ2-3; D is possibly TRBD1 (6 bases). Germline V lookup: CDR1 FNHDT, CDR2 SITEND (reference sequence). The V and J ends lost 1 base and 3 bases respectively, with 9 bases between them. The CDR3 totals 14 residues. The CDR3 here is CASSIPGEAETLYF. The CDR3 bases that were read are TGTGCCAGCAGTATACCAGGGGAGGCAGAA.